The 13 T cell receptor beta chains below were found in one sample sequenced in a study of blood T cells in healthy people across ages. Using a J-beta primer mix together with a sample-barcoded 5' primer, a second PCR was run for roughly 7 to 11 cycles. TCRdb re-derived calls from the 5' RACE reads in MiXCR, one entry per CDR3 protein. The data hold over 700,000 distinct CDR3 sequences, with about 55% observed a single time. The sample was blood. The receptors originated from a man aged 80 or over in good health.

The rearrangement joins TRBV30 to TRBJ2-7, with D maybe TRBD1 (6 bases). Between the trimmed V and J ends, which lost 2 bases and 2 bases, there was a span of 13 bases. Germline V lookup: CDR1 GTSNPN, CDR2 SVGIG (reference sequence). The CDR3 loop spans 14 amino acids. Here the CDR3 DNA reads TGTGCCTGGAGTTTTGGCAGGGGAGCCTACGAGCAGTACTTC. Residues: CAWSFGRGAYEQYF.

J is TRBJ2-7 and V is TRBV7-2; D uncertain. CDR1 and CDR2 (germline): SGHTA, FQGNSA. The V gene lost 2 bases and the J gene lost 10 bases, with 15 bases spanning the gap. This CDR3 spans 13 amino acids. CDR3 loop: CTSSLSQETYQYF. The CDR3, as DNA: TGTACCAGCAGCTTATCCCAAGAGACATATCAGTACTTC.

The J gene is TRBJ2-5, the V gene TRBV28; D is possibly TRBD1 (5 bases). Germline V gives CDR1 MDHEN, CDR2 SYDVKM. The CDR3 runs 15 residues. Trimming took 5 bases from V and 5 from J, leaving 18 bases between them. DNA for the CDR3: TGTGCCAGCAGTGCCCCCCAGGGTAGGCGGGAGACCCAGTACTTC. Translating it yields CASSAPQGRRETQYF.

The rearrangement uses TRBV4-1 and TRBJ1-2; D remains ambiguous. V was shortened by 4 bases and J by 7 bases, with 13 bases between the two germline ends. Germline V CDR1 and CDR2: MGHRA, YSYEKL. CDR3 length: 13 residues. In nucleotides, the CDR3 is TGCGCCAGCAGCCCACCTTTGGGTCGTGGCTACACCTTC. Translation: CASSPPLGRGYTF.

The chain employs TRBV7-9 and TRBJ2-7, with D hard to call. TRBJ2-5 matches the DNA end more closely, so the J call is doubtful. CDR1 is SEHNR, CDR2 FQNEAQ, per germline (reference sequence). The length of the CDR3 is 14 residues. DNA of the CDR3: TGTGCCAGCGGCCCTGCCTGGGGTTCGGAGACCCAGTACTTC. Translated, it gives CASGPAWGSETQYF.

V gene TRBV29-1 combines with J gene TRBJ2-1, with D maybe TRBD1 (5 bases). V shed 6 bases and J shed 9 bases, with 12 bases lying between them. This CDR3 is built from 11 residues. The germline V gene encodes CDR1 SQVTM and CDR2 ANQGSEA. The CDR3 DNA reads TGCAGCGTGCCAGGGATGGGTGAGCAGTTCTTC. Protein sequence: CSVPGMGEQFF.

This clonotype has only a few counts. The chain is built from TRBV20-1 and TRBJ2-5; D is uncertain. The CDR3 extends over 12 amino acids. V lost 3 bases and J lost 3, with 8 bases in between. Germline V gives CDR1 DFQATT, CDR2 SNEGSKA (reference sequence). CDR3 DNA: TGCAGTGCTAGTCTCCTGGAAGAGACCCAGTACTTC. It yields the protein CSASLLEETQYF.

The rearrangement uses TRBV5-1 and TRBJ2-1, with TRBD2 identical over 8 bases. From germline, CDR1 is SGHRS and CDR2 YFSETQ. Trimming at V came to 3 bases and at J to 0 bases, leaving 11 bases not matched to a gene. CDR3 length equals 18 residues. The DNA of the CDR3 is TGCGCCAGCAGCTGGGGACTAGGGGGATCATACTCCTACAATGAGCAGTTCTTC. Protein product: CASSWGLGGSYSYNEQFF.

This chain joins TRBV4-1 and TRBJ2-1, with D hard to call. Germline CDR1 MGHRA, CDR2 YSYEKL. CDR3 length: 14 residues. The V gene lost 0 bases and the J gene lost 10 bases, with 13 bases spanning the gap. DNA for the CDR3: TGCGCCAGCAGCCAAGATGAAAGGCTTGGCGAGCAGTTCTTC. Its protein is CASSQDERLGEQFF.

This sequence joins TRBV20-1 and TRBJ2-1; no clear D gene. Gene TRBJ2-7 matches the end of the DNA better, so the J call may be wrong. The CDR3 runs to 15 residues. CDR1 DFQATT and CDR2 SNEGSKA come from the germline V gene (reference sequence). The CDR3 bases are TGCAGTGCCTGGACCCCTAATTCCTTATTCAATGAGCAGTACTTC. It yields the protein CSAWTPNSLFNEQYF.

The rearrangement links TRBV9 to TRBJ2-6; D is unclear. The CDR3 totals 16 residues. Germline V gene data show CDR1 as SGDLS and CDR2 as YYNGEE. Trimming shortened V by 0 bases and J by 4 bases, and 11 bases separated the two germline ends. CDR3 DNA sequence: TGTGCCAGCAGCGTAGAAATCGACGGAGGGGCCAACGTCCTGACTTTC. Translating it yields CASSVEIDGGANVLTF.

Only a few counts were recorded for this clonotype. This rearrangement joins TRBV4-2 to TRBJ2-7, with 10 bases fitting TRBD1. V trimming: 4 bases; J trimming: 1 base; junction bases outside the gene matches: 4. The CDR3 consists of 15 residues. Per the germline V gene, CDR1 is LGHNA and CDR2 is YNFKEQ. The DNA for the CDR3 is TGTGCCAGCAGCCTGGGGACAGGGGCTTCCTACGAGCAGTACTTC. Translation: CASSLGTGASYEQYF.

A few counts support this clonotype. The rearrangement uses TRBV5-1 and TRBJ1-4; TRBD1 might be the D (5 bases). In germline, CDR1 is SGHRS, CDR2 YFSETQ. V was cut by 5 bases and J by 13 bases, with 21 bases left in between. The CDR3 covers 14 residues. As DNA, the CDR3 is TGCGCCAGCAGAAAGGAGGACATGTGGCCCGGACTGTTTTTT. It is translated as CASRKEDMWPGLFF.